Below are 2 T cell receptor beta chains sequenced from a single sample in a study of blood T cell repertoires in COVID-19. Produced via immunoSEQ multiplex PCR; TCRdb's table is partial and in-frame only. The sample lists roughly 4,700 clones; roughly two thirds were seen once. Sequenced input: peripheral blood. The receptors here all came from a human donor in a cohort sampled during active COVID-19.

This clone occurred once. The chain couples TRBV5-6 to TRBJ2-7; D possibly corresponds to TRBD1 (5 bases). The germline CDR1 and CDR2 sequences are SGHDT and YYEEEE. Trimming left V 4 bases short and J 4 bases short, with 12 bases between. This CDR3 is 13 amino acids long. The chain's CDR3 is CASSLREKYEQYF. The CDR3 DNA is TGTGCCAGCAGCCTCAGGGAAAAATACGAGCAGTACTTC. The variable domain in full, completed from reference TRBV5-6 and TRBJ2-7, reads DAGVTQSPTHLIKTRGQQVTLRCSPKSGHDTVSWYQQALGQGPQFIFQYYEEEERQRGNFPDRFSGHQFPNYSSELNVNALLLGDSALYLCASSLREKYEQYFGPGTRLTVT.

In this sample, this clone turned up a few times. This chain joins TRBV10-3 and TRBJ1-5; a possible D gene is TRBD1 (5 bases). The germline CDR1 and CDR2 sequences are ENHRY and SYGVKD. V lost 4 bases and J 7 bases, leaving 11 bases between the germline ends. This CDR3 has 13 residues. CDR3 in DNA: TGTGCCATCAGTGCTGGGGCTTTGCAGCCCCAGCATTTT. Translated, it gives CAISAGALQPQHF.